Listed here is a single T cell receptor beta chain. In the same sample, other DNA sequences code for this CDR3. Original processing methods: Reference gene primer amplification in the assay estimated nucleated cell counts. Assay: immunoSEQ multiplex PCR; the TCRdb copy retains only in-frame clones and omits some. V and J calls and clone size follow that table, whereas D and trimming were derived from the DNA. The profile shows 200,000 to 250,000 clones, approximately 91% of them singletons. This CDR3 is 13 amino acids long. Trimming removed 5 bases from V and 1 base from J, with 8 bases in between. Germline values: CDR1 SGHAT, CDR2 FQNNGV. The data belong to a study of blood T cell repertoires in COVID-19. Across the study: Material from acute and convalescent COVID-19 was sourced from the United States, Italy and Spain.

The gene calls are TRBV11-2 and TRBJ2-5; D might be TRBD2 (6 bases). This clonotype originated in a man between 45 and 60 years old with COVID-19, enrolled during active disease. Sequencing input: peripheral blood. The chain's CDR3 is CASSRDFQETQYF. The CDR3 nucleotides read TGTGCCAGCAGCCGGGACTTCCAAGAGACCCAGTACTTC.